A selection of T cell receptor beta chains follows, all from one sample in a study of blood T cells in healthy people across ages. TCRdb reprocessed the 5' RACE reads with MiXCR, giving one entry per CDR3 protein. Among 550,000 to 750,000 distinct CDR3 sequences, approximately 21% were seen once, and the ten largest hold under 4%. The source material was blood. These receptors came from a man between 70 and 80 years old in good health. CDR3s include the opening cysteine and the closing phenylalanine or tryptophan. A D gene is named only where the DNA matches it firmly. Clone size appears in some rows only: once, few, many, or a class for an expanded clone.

CASSSSISGGSYNEQFF,TGTGCCAGCAGCTCGTCAATTAGCGGAGGCTCCTACAATGAGCAGTTCTTC,TRBV11-1,TRBJ2-1,-,few
CASSPGDRGLNTEAFF,TGTGCCAGCAGCCCTGGGGACAGGGGGCTGAACACTGAAGCTTTCTTT,TRBV12-3/TRBV12-4,TRBJ1-1,TRBD1,-
CACSQFTSGNSYEQYF,TGTGCCTGCAGCCAATTTACTAGCGGAAACTCCTACGAGCAGTACTTC,TRBV6-2/TRBV6-3,TRBJ2-7,TRBD2,few
CSARTSGRAYEQYF,TGCAGTGCTAGAACTAGCGGGAGGGCCTACGAGCAGTACTTC,TRBV20-1,TRBJ2-7,TRBD2,-
CSIWVRGEGNEQFF,TGCAGCATTTGGGTCCGGGGAGAGGGCAATGAGCAGTTCTTC,TRBV29-1,TRBJ2-1,-,few
CAISGLAGDTGELFF,TGTGCCATCAGCGGACTAGCGGGAGACACCGGGGAGCTGTTTTTT,TRBV10-3,TRBJ2-2,TRBD2,-
CAISATPTGANTEAFF,TGTGCCATCAGTGCCACCCCTACAGGGGCCAACACTGAAGCTTTCTTT,TRBV10-3,TRBJ1-1,TRBD1,few
CASSLSGWGSEKLFF,TGTGCCAGCAGCTTATCAGGTTGGGGTAGTGAAAAACTGTTTTTT,TRBV7-6,TRBJ1-4,-,many
CASSLISRGGYTEAFF,TGTGCCAGCAGTTTAATAAGCAGAGGCGGGTACACTGAAGCTTTCTTT,TRBV28,TRBJ1-1,-,few
CASTAEQGVYNEQFF,TGTGCCAGCACGGCGGAACAGGGGGTCTACAATGAGCAGTTCTTC,TRBV2,TRBJ2-1,TRBD1,few
CASIRNQIGELFF,TGTGCCAGCATCAGGAATCAGATCGGGGAGCTGTTTTTT,TRBV11-2,TRBJ2-2,-,-
CASSLSTGGSDEQYF,TGTGCCAGCAGCTTGTCGACAGGGGGCTCGGACGAGCAGTACTTC,TRBV7-9,TRBJ2-7,TRBD1,-
CSAPPGGSSYNEQFF,TGCAGTGCCCCACCGGGTGGCAGCTCCTACAATGAGCAGTTCTTC,TRBV20-1,TRBJ2-1,-,few
CASSVTTHKETQYF,TGTGCCAGCAGTGTGACTACACACAAAGAGACCCAGTACTTC,TRBV28,TRBJ2-5,-,few
CASSSGTRALTDTQYF,TGTGCCAGCAGCTCCGGGACTAGAGCCCTCACAGATACGCAGTATTTT,TRBV5-4,TRBJ2-3,TRBD2,-
CASSRGTGEINQPQHF,TGTGCCAGCAGTAGGGGGACCGGGGAGATCAATCAGCCCCAGCATTTT,TRBV6-5,TRBJ1-5,-,few
CSVEGLAKDTQYF,TGCAGCGTTGAAGGACTAGCGAAAGATACGCAGTATTTT,TRBV29-1,TRBJ2-3,TRBD2,few
CASSFTGIGKPQHF,TGTGCCAGCAGTTTTACAGGGATAGGCAAGCCCCAGCATTTT,TRBV28,TRBJ1-5,-,few
CATSDFGQTATGTQYF,TGTGCCACCAGTGATTTTGGGCAGACAGCAACGGGGACCCAGTACTTC,TRBV24-1,TRBJ2-5,-,-
CASSSFTGSNTGELFF,TGTGCCAGCAGCTCGTTCACCGGGTCAAACACCGGGGAGCTGTTTTTT,TRBV7-9,TRBJ2-2,-,-
CAISEGGQGSYEQYF,TGTGCCATCAGTGAGGGAGGACAGGGATCCTACGAGCAGTACTTC,TRBV10-3,TRBJ2-7,TRBD1,-
CSAQLAGAFYEQYF,TGCAGTGCCCAACTAGCGGGAGCTTTCTACGAGCAGTACTTC,TRBV20-1,TRBJ2-7,TRBD2,many
CASSAGPSKDGYTF,TGCGCCAGCAGCGCCGGACCGTCAAAGGATGGCTACACCTTC,TRBV5-1,TRBJ1-2,-,-
CASTRTGLGSETQYF,TGTGCCAGCACTCGGACGGGACTAGGGTCAGAGACCCAGTACTTC,TRBV9,TRBJ2-5,TRBD2,few
CAINDPEISYEQYF,TGTGCCATCAACGACCCTGAGATATCCTACGAGCAGTACTTC,TRBV10-3,TRBJ2-7,-,many
CASSESAGATEAFF,TGTGCCAGCAGTGAATCAGCGGGGGCCACTGAAGCTTTCTTT,TRBV6-1,TRBJ1-1,-,-
CASSYSPGGVNTEAFF,TGTGCCAGCAGTTACTCCCCAGGGGGCGTGAACACTGAAGCTTTCTTT,TRBV6-2/TRBV6-3,TRBJ1-1,TRBD1,-
CSARVPSPDSEAFF,TGCAGTGCTAGAGTTCCCTCTCCGGACTCTGAAGCTTTCTTT,TRBV20-1,TRBJ1-1,-,-
CSARTGTTKETQCF,TGCAGTGCTCGGACCGGGACTACAAAAGAGACCCAGTGCTTC,TRBV20-1,TRBJ2-5,TRBD2,-
CASSLEALALFPFF,TGTGCCAGCAGCTTAGAGGCATTGGCCCTGTTTCCGTTCTTC,TRBV7-8,TRBJ2-1,-,-
CATSDATLQFF,TGTGCCACCAGTGACGCGACTCTGCAGTTCTTC,TRBV24-1,TRBJ2-1,-,-
CASSQRPPGLAGGRIYEQYF,TGCGCCAGCAGCCAGAGACCACCGGGACTAGCGGGAGGGAGAATCTACGAGCAGTACTTT,TRBV4-1,TRBJ2-7,TRBD2,-
CASSLNLAGASNEQYF,TGCGCCAGCAGCTTGAACCTAGCGGGAGCATCCAACGAGCAGTACTTC,TRBV5-1,TRBJ2-7,TRBD2,few
CSARVPRGLSYNEQFF,TGCAGTGCTAGAGTACCCAGGGGACTATCCTACAATGAGCAGTTCTTC,TRBV20-1,TRBJ2-1,-,-
CSVAASQANEQFF,TGCAGCGTTGCGGCTAGCCAGGCTAATGAGCAGTTCTTC,TRBV29-1,TRBJ2-1,-,-
CSARGGFSYGYTF,TGCAGTGCCAGAGGGGGGTTCTCCTATGGCTACACCTTC,TRBV20-1,TRBJ1-2,-,-
CASSLPWTSGTGNEQFF,TGCGCCAGCAGCTTGCCGTGGACTAGCGGGACGGGCAATGAGCAGTTCTTC,TRBV5-1,TRBJ2-1,TRBD2,-
CASSPRQGAFETQYF,TGTGCCAGCAGCCCTCGACAGGGGGCGTTTGAGACCCAGTACTTC,TRBV28,TRBJ2-5,TRBD1,-
CASSLDPGADYGYTF,TGCGCCAGCAGCTTGGACCCGGGGGCGGACTATGGCTACACCTTC,TRBV5-1,TRBJ1-2,-,few
CASSARFSGVQETQYF,TGTGCCAGCAGCGCCCGATTCTCAGGGGTCCAAGAGACCCAGTACTTC,TRBV7-9,TRBJ2-5,-,many
CAIGDPGYEQYF,TGTGCCATCGGCGACCCTGGCTACGAGCAGTACTTC,TRBV10-3,TRBJ2-7,-,-
CSVRTGASDYEQYF,TGCAGCGTGCGCACAGGGGCATCCGACTACGAGCAGTACTTC,TRBV29-1,TRBJ2-7,TRBD1,-
CASSFATSGLDTQYF,TGTGCCAGCAGTTTTGCGACTAGCGGGTTAGATACGCAGTATTTT,TRBV12-3/TRBV12-4,TRBJ2-3,TRBD2,-
CSVEVAGGPYEQYF,TGCAGCGTTGAAGTGGCAGGGGGCCCATACGAGCAGTACTTC,TRBV29-1,TRBJ2-7,TRBD1,few
CASIGTGPSSYEQYF,TGTGCCAGCATCGGGACGGGCCCCAGCTCCTACGAGCAGTACTTC,TRBV6-1,TRBJ2-7,-,-
CAGTRATDTQYF,TGTGCCGGCACCAGGGCGACAGATACGCAGTATTTT,TRBV7-2,TRBJ2-3,-,-
CAISDNSRGAYEQYF,TGTGCCATCAGTGACAACTCCCGGGGCGCCTACGAGCAGTACTTC,TRBV10-3,TRBJ2-7,-,-
CASSFAGAKSYEQYF,TGTGCCAGCAGTTTTGCAGGGGCGAAGTCCTACGAGCAGTACTTC,TRBV27,TRBJ2-7,-,-
CASSPGTGDDNEKLFF,TGTGCCAGCAGCCCCGGGACAGGGGACGATAATGAAAAACTGTTTTTT,TRBV12-3/TRBV12-4,TRBJ1-4,TRBD1,-
CASSQDRDGTRDTQYF,TGCGCCAGCAGCCAAGATCGGGACGGTACCCGAGATACGCAGTATTTT,TRBV4-3,TRBJ2-3,-,many
CASSLDVGMNTEAFF,TGCGCCAGCAGCTTGGATGTGGGGATGAACACTGAAGCTTTCTTT,TRBV5-1,TRBJ1-1,-,-
CASSHSDYNSPLHF,TGCGCCAGCAGCCATTCAGATTATAATTCACCCCTCCACTTT,TRBV4-1,TRBJ1-6,-,-